The following is a TCR beta chain sequence with its context. Its antigen is undetermined. The entry originates in a study of blood T cells in healthy people across ages. Study-level points and caveats: Changes in expanded clonotypes were possibly confounded, as the CMV status of donors was unknown.

The second PCR ran roughly 6 to 11 cycles with a sample-barcoded 5' primer and J-beta primers. All cDNA molecules were each tagged by a template-switch adaptor with 12 random nucleotides. Each CDR3 protein is one row after TCRdb ran MiXCR on the 5' RACE reads. The table includes over 1,300,000 distinct CDR3 sequences, almost 60% detected once. The V gene lost 0 bases and the J gene lost 0 bases, with 5 bases spanning the gap. The CDR3 sequence is 14 residues long. Germline-derived CDR1 and CDR2 are SGDLS and YYNGEE. All donors came from Russia, were Caucasian and healthy, and spanned ages roughly 6 to 95. Isolating PBMCs gave at least 6.5 million of these cells per sample.

The chain carries TRBV9 and TRBJ2-3, with D uncertain. The sequenced sample was blood. The origin of this receptor is a man aged 18 to 35 in good health. The CDR3 spells CASSVAISTDTQYF. The CDR3 nucleotides read TGTGCCAGCAGCGTAGCGATTAGCACAGATACGCAGTATTTT.